This T cell receptor (beta chain) was documented in a study of T-cell reconstitution after alpha-beta-depleted transplantation in children. V shed 3 bases, J shed 9 bases, and the junction held 4 bases outside the gene matches. The CDR3 runs 13 residues. Germline assignment: CDR1 MDHEN and CDR2 SYDVKM. In this sample, this clonotype turned up many times. A TCRbeta library incorporating unique molecular identifiers was prepared. TCRdb fed the PCR reads into MiXCR, producing one record per CDR3 protein. This table holds around 580,000 distinct CDR3 sequences, 23% found once. This sequence originates from a boy in the first two years of life who had a stem cell transplant for acute myeloid leukemia, so the T cells may come from the graft donor. The starting material was PBMCs, mostly from graft donor cells, obtained 360 days after TCRalphabeta/CD19-depleted stem cell transplant. The J gene is TRBJ2-1, the V gene TRBV28, with 8 positions matching TRBD1. CDR3 nucleotide sequence: TGTGCCAGCAGTTTGTACCAGGGGGCTGAGCAGTTCTTC. Amino acid sequence: CASSLYQGAEQFF.